One and the same sample provided the 25 T cell receptor beta chains below, sequenced in a study of radiotherapy plus CTLA-4 blockade in lung cancer. Method: immunoSEQ multiplex PCR; TCRdb's copy keeps in-frame clones and lacks some. The data contain approximately 39,000 clones, about two thirds of them singletons. Sequenced here: peripheral blood, sampled from a patient treated with radiotherapy plus ipilimumab. These receptors were taken from a human donor with non-small cell lung cancer who had stable disease on radiotherapy plus ipilimumab.

The chain is built from TRBV7-2 and TRBJ2-3; 7 bases map to TRBD2. CDR1 and CDR2 (germline): SGHTA, FQGNSA. The CDR3 contains 16 residues. The junction had 8 bases not matched to a gene; V was cut back by 5 bases and J by 0 bases. The chain's CDR3 is CASSTGLVGSTDTQYF. CDR3 DNA sequence: TGTGCCAGCAGCACAGGACTAGTGGGGAGCACAGATACGCAGTATTTT.

The rearrangement joins TRBV29-1 to TRBJ1-3; D is undetermined. The length of the CDR3 is 12 residues. Per germline, CDR1 SQVTM and CDR2 ANQGSEA. Trimming removed 5 bases from V and 4 bases from J, with 9 bases in between. CDR3 region: CSVQGGGNTIYF. The CDR3 region has the DNA TGCAGCGTTCAAGGCGGAGGAAACACCATATATTTT.

This clone was observed a handful of times. V and J are TRBV27 and TRBJ1-5, with D tentatively TRBD1 (6 bases). Trimming took off 6 bases at V and 5 bases at J, with 17 bases between the two ends. Germline V gene data show CDR1 as MNHEY and CDR2 as SMNVEV (reference sequence). The CDR3 extends over 15 amino acids. The CDR3 DNA is TGTGCCAGCAGGTCGAGGGGGAAAGGAGATCAGCCCCAGCATTTT. Translation: CASRSRGKGDQPQHF.

CDR3: CASSLSGDRRSGELFF. The CDR3, as DNA: TGTGCCAGCTCACTCAGCGGGGATCGAAGGTCCGGGGAGCTGTTTTTT. The gene calls are TRBV18 and TRBJ2-2, with 7 positions matching TRBD2. V gave up 4 bases and J gave up 6 bases; unmatched junction bases: 11. Germline V lookup: CDR1 KGHSH, CDR2 LQKENI. CDR3 length equals 16 residues.

This chain uses TRBV9 with TRBJ2-3, with 8 bases lining up with TRBD1. The germline V gene encodes CDR1 SGDLS and CDR2 YYNGEE. This CDR3 has 14 residues. V lost 3 bases, J lost 3 bases, and 3 bases stayed unmatched. CDR3: CASSARTGTDTQYF. The CDR3 DNA reads TGTGCCAGCAGCGCCCGGACAGGGACAGATACGCAGTATTTT. Drawing the rest from reference TRBV9 and TRBJ2-3, the complete variable domain is DSGVTQTPKHLITATGQRVTLRCSPRSGDLSVYWYQQSLDQGLQFLIQYYNGEERAKGNILERFSAQQFPDLHSELNLSSLELGDSALYFCASSARTGTDTQYFGPGTRLTVL.

The V gene is TRBV4-1, the J gene TRBJ1-2; the D is unclear. Germline V gives CDR1 MGHRA, CDR2 YSYEKL. This CDR3 is 13 amino acids long. Trimming left V 3 bases short and J 9 bases short, with 14 bases between. The CDR3 loop is CASSQSQYGSYTF. Written as DNA, the CDR3 is TGCGCCAGCAGCCAGAGCCAATATGGTAGCTACACCTTC.

The chain is built from TRBV2 and TRBJ2-3, with TRBD1 identical over 8 bases. CDR3 size: 18 residues. CDR1 and CDR2 (germline): SNHLY, FYNNEI. The V segment lost 5 bases and the J segment 1 base; nucleotides outside the gene matches: 14. The DNA of the CDR3 is TGTGCCAGCAGTCCTCGAGACTTGGACAGGGCGGGCACAGATACGCAGTATTTT. This gives the protein CASSPRDLDRAGTDTQYF.

The chain links TRBV2 to TRBJ1-1, with a weak D call TRBD1 (5 bases). Germline V lookup: CDR1 SNHLY, CDR2 FYNNEI. The V end lost 3 bases, the J end lost 6 bases, and 11 bases lay between the germline ends. The CDR3 runs to 13 residues. CDR3 coding DNA: TGTGCCAGCAGTGATCAGGGAGGACCTGAAGCTTTCTTT. The encoded protein is CASSDQGGPEAFF.

This clone appeared once. The rearrangement links TRBV10-1 to TRBJ2-5; the match to TRBD1 covers 8 bases. The DNA end favors TRBJ2-7, so the J call may be wrong. This CDR3 contains 13 residues. Germline V gene lookup returns CDR1 WNHNN and CDR2 SYGVQD (reference sequence). The CDR3 nucleotides are TGCGCCAGCAGCCCAGGGGGCAAATACGAGCAGTACTTC. Residues: CASSPGGKYEQYF.

This sequence joins TRBV5-6 and TRBJ2-1; 7 bases are a match to TRBD2. The CDR3 length is 15 residues. J lost 3 bases, V lost 3 bases, and 6 bases had no gene match. CDR1 is SGHDT and CDR2 is YYEEEE in the germline V gene. The CDR3 sequence is CASSSDRGDYNEQFF. The CDR3, as DNA: TGTGCCAGCAGCTCCGATCGGGGGGACTACAATGAGCAGTTCTTC.

This clone was counted once. CDR3 region: CASRDNLNQPQHF. In DNA, the CDR3 is TGTGCCAGCCGAGACAACCTCAATCAGCCCCAGCATTTT. The chain couples TRBV2 to TRBJ1-5; D unclear. The CDR3 extends over 13 amino acids. V was trimmed by 8 bases and J by 3 bases, leaving 11 bases between them. Germline V CDR1 and CDR2: SNHLY, FYNNEI. The variable domain in full, with the rest retrieved from reference TRBV2 and TRBJ1-5, is EPEVTQTPSHQVTQMGQEVILRCVPISNHLYFYWYRQILGQKVEFLVSFYNNEISEKSEIFDDQFSVERPDGSNFTLKIRSTKLEDSAMYFCASRDNLNQPQHFGDGTRLSIL.

The V and J genes are TRBV15 and TRBJ1-2, with 8 bases lining up with TRBD1. V shed 11 bases, J shed 5 bases, and the junction held 10 bases outside the gene matches. Per the germline V gene, CDR1 is LNHNV and CDR2 is YYDKDF (reference sequence). The CDR3 loop spans 13 amino acids. Here the CDR3 reads CAAQGAASYGYTF. CDR3 nucleotide sequence: TGTGCCGCCCAGGGGGCAGCGTCTTATGGCTACACCTTC. The full variable domain, with the rest looked up from reference TRBV15 and TRBJ1-2, is DAMVIQNPRYQVTQFGKPVTLSCSQTLNHNVMYWYQQKSSQAPKLLFHYYDKDFNNEADTPDNFQSRRPNTSFCFLDIRSPGLGDTAMYLCAAQGAASYGYTFGSGTRLTVV.

V usage is TRBV5-5 and J usage is TRBJ2-3; 12 nucleotides match TRBD2. The CDR3 loop spans 16 amino acids. The V and J ends lost 2 bases and 3 bases, in that order; junction bases with no gene match: 4. The germline V gene has CDR1 SGHKS and CDR2 YYEKEE (reference sequence). The CDR3 region is CASSFLTSGGTDTQYF. DNA for the CDR3: TGTGCCAGCAGCTTTTTGACTAGCGGGGGAACAGATACGCAGTATTTT.

This clone was seen a few times. The V call is TRBV5-1, the J call TRBJ2-1, with 7 nucleotides matching TRBD2. The V and J ends lost 3 bases and 6 bases, in that order; junction bases with no gene match: 12. This CDR3 has 16 amino acids. CDR1 is SGHRS, CDR2 YFSETQ, per germline. CDR3 in DNA: TGCGCCAGCAGCTACGAACTAGCGAGATGGGCCAATGAGCAGTTCTTC. Amino acids: CASSYELARWANEQFF.

The rearrangement links TRBV7-9 to TRBJ1-6; unclear D gene. V was clipped by 1 base and J by 6 bases, with 13 bases between them. Germline V gene lookup returns CDR1 SEHNR and CDR2 FQNEAQ (reference sequence). The CDR3 is 16 amino acids. The chain's CDR3 is CASSLGRGNPNSPLHF. The CDR3 region has the DNA TGTGCCAGCAGCTTAGGACGAGGCAATCCTAATTCACCCCTCCACTTT.

The table lists this clone with a count of one. V gene TRBV19 combines with J gene TRBJ2-2; 14 bases map to TRBD2. The V gene's germline CDR1 is LNHDA and CDR2 SQIVND (reference sequence). The V gene end was trimmed by 3 bases and the J gene end by 1 base; junction bases not matched to a gene: 7. CDR3 length: 19 amino acids. The CDR3 loop reads CASSIRGLAGGLNTGELFF. The CDR3 DNA sequence: TGTGCCAGTAGTATCCGTGGACTAGCGGGGGGACTGAACACCGGGGAGCTGTTTTTT.

V usage is TRBV15 and J usage is TRBJ1-2; TRBD1 is a possible D gene (6 bases). The V gene lost 3 bases and the J gene lost 4 bases, with 12 bases spanning the gap. Germline lookup yields CDR1 LNHNV and CDR2 YYDKDF (reference sequence). The CDR3 runs 14 residues. For the CDR3, the DNA is TGTGCCACCAGCAGGAGACAGGCCCTCTATGGCTACACCTTC. It yields the protein CATSRRQALYGYTF.

The chain recombines TRBV4-1 with TRBJ2-7; 10 bases fit TRBD1. The germline gives CDR1 MGHRA, CDR2 YSYEKL. The CDR3 sequence is 14 residues long. V shed 4 bases and J 6 bases; nucleotides not matched to a gene: 6. The CDR3 coding sequence is TGCGCCAGCAGCCGCGGGACAGGGGACGGCGAGCAGTACTTC. Protein sequence: CASSRGTGDGEQYF.

The chain is built from TRBV7-9 and TRBJ1-1, with 7 bases fitting TRBD1. The CDR3 has 16 amino acids. Trimming removed 5 bases from V and 1 base from J; junction bases left unmatched: 10. Germline V gives CDR1 SEHNR, CDR2 FQNEAQ (reference sequence). CDR3 region: CASSPSRGGWNTEAFF. The CDR3 DNA reads TGTGCCAGCAGCCCTTCGCGAGGGGGCTGGAACACTGAAGCTTTCTTT.

V usage is TRBV18 and J usage is TRBJ2-6; perhaps TRBD1 as D (6 bases). The length of the CDR3 is 17 residues. CDR1 and CDR2 (germline): KGHSH, LQKENI. Trimming took 3 bases from V and 0 from J, leaving 12 bases between them. CDR3 DNA sequence: TGTGCCAGCTCACCTCGAACAGGGAGCTCTGGGGCCAACGTCCTGACTTTC. Its translation: CASSPRTGSSGANVLTF.

V gene TRBV4-1 combines with J gene TRBJ1-2, with a tentative D call TRBD1 (6 bases). CDR1 and CDR2 from the germline V gene are MGHRA and YSYEKL. The CDR3 runs 15 residues. V lost 4 bases and J 2 bases, leaving 14 bases between the germline ends. The CDR3 DNA reads TGCGCCAGCAGCCCTCGCGGGGGGCTCAACTATGGCTACACCTTC. This sequence encodes CASSPRGGLNYGYTF.

As to this clone: Germline is not matched at one junction end, which may reflect a read error. The genes are TRBV2 and TRBJ1-2; D is undetermined. Germline V gene sequence: CDR1 SNHLY, CDR2 FYNNEI. The CDR3 totals 12 residues. Written as DNA, the CDR3 is TGTGCCAGAAGTGAAATCGGTTATGGCTACACCTTC. It specifies CARSEIGYGYTF.

The gene calls are TRBV5-1 and TRBJ1-1, with D perhaps TRBD1 (5 bases). The germline CDR1 and CDR2 sequences are SGHRS and YFSETQ. The CDR3 extends over 14 amino acids. Trimming removed 4 bases from V and 4 bases from J, with 14 bases in between. The CDR3 reads CASSLGLIGTEAFF. DNA for the CDR3: TGCGCCAGCAGCCTGGGACTGATTGGCACTGAAGCTTTCTTT.

The rearrangement joins TRBV9 to TRBJ2-1; D not certain. The CDR3 is 16 residues long. Germline loops: CDR1 SGDLS, CDR2 YYNGEE. The V and J ends lost 0 bases and 0 bases respectively, with 10 bases between them. CDR3 region: CASSVGYSSSYNEQFF. The CDR3 nucleotides are TGTGCCAGCAGCGTAGGCTACTCAAGCTCCTACAATGAGCAGTTCTTC.

This clone was recorded once. The chain has TRBV5-4 and TRBJ2-7; TRBD2 aligns across 12 bases. The CDR3 runs 17 residues. Per the germline V gene, CDR1 is SGHNT and CDR2 is YYREEE (reference sequence). After removal of 0 bases from V and 3 bases from J, the junction contained 7 bases not matched to a gene. For the CDR3, the DNA is TGTGCCAGCAGCTTGGCTCCTAGCGGGGGGGCAAGCTACGAGCAGTACTTC. Amino acids: CASSLAPSGGASYEQYF.